What follows are 5 T cell receptor beta chains derived from one specimen sequenced in a study of blood T cells in healthy people across ages. Alongside a J-beta primer mix, a sample-barcoded 5' primer served in a second PCR lasting 7 to 11 cycles. Using its own MiXCR run on the 5' RACE reads, TCRdb lists one record per CDR3 protein. Of some 760,000 distinct CDR3 sequences in the sample, roughly 25% are singletons; the top ten hold just under 9.5%. These data also formed part of another study, on T cells of mothers and their children.

The material sequenced was blood. Every receptor here comes from a boy between 10 and 17 years old in good health.

Comments on this clonotype: A read error may produce the germline difference seen at one junction end. CDR3: CASSEGTLGPNNGQFF. CDR3 nucleotide sequence: TGTGCCAGCAGTGAGGGGACCCTTGGGCCTAACAATGGGCAGTTCTTC. The gene calls are TRBV6-1 and TRBJ2-1, with D possibly being TRBD1 or TRBD2 (5 bases each). CDR1 and CDR2 (germline): MNHNS, SASEGT. This CDR3 spans 16 amino acids.

J is TRBJ2-5 and V is TRBV4-3, with D perhaps TRBD1 (5 bases). The CDR3 has 15 residues. V lost 0 bases, J lost 4 bases, and 12 bases lay in between. CDR1 is LGHNA, CDR2 YSLEER, per germline. This chain's CDR3 is CASSQDVGATETQYF. The DNA of the CDR3 is TGCGCCAGCAGCCAAGATGTAGGGGCAACAGAGACCCAGTACTTC.

The CDR3 bases are TGTGCCGCAACCCGGGCAGGGTGGTGGGACACTGAAGCTTTCTTT. Its protein is CAATRAGWWDTEAFF. This sequence joins TRBV19 and TRBJ1-1; D is possibly TRBD1 (5 bases). The germline V gene encodes CDR1 LNHDA and CDR2 SQIVND (reference sequence). The CDR3 covers 15 residues. Trimming shortened V by 11 bases and J by 3 bases, and 22 bases separated the two germline ends. The full variable domain, rest sourced from reference TRBV19 and TRBJ1-1, is DGGITQSPKYLFRKEGQNVTLSCEQNLNHDAMYWYRQDPGQGLRLIYYSQIVNDFQKGDIAEGYSVSREKKESFPLTVTSAQKNPTAFYLCAATRAGWWDTEAFFGQGTRLTVV.

This chain links TRBV6-2 or TRBV6-3 with TRBJ2-2; D gene unclear. Germline values: CDR1 MNHEY, CDR2 SVGEGT. V lost 1 base and J 6 bases, leaving 9 bases between the germline ends. This CDR3 is 14 amino acids long. CDR3 sequence (DNA): TGTGCCAGCAGTTACTTTAGCCCGCCCGGGGAGCTGTTTTTT. It encodes CASSYFSPPGELFF.

The chain is built from TRBV5-1 and TRBJ1-2; 8 bases are shared with TRBD1. Germline CDR1 and CDR2: SGHRS and YFSETQ. The CDR3 length is 12 residues. The trim removed 7 bases at V and 7 bases at J, leaving 6 bases unmatched. This CDR3 is CASRTGTIGYTF. Here the CDR3 DNA reads TGCGCCAGCCGGACAGGGACCATTGGCTACACCTTC.